One TCR beta chain is described in this entry. The data were obtained in a study of OX40 agonist ivuxolimab in advanced cancers. CDR3 length equals 14 residues. V lost 4 bases to trimming and J lost 1 base; unmatched junction nucleotides: 3. Germline CDR1 and CDR2: MGHRA and YSYEKL. The table came from immunoSEQ multiplex PCR; TCRdb's copy has only in-frame clones and leaves some out. This table has approximately 94,000 clones, approximately 90% appearing once. This receptor was identified in an adult with an advanced solid tumor such as melanoma, head and neck, liver or kidney cancer. The specimen comprised CD4+ or CD8+ T cells sorted from blood, sampled in a trial of the OX40 agonist ivuxolimab. The genes are TRBV4-1 and TRBJ2-5, with 7 bases matching TRBD1. The CDR3 region is CASSLRQGQETQYF. The CDR3, as DNA: TGCGCCAGCAGCCTACGACAGGGCCAAGAGACCCAGTACTTC.